This T cell receptor (beta chain) derives from a study of identical twins. Regarding the study as a whole: Models, which agreed with sharing between unrelated individuals, nonetheless underestimated the out-of-frame TCR alpha sharing seen in monozygotic twins.

The germline V gene has CDR1 SGHDN and CDR2 FVKESK. V lost 2 bases to trimming and J lost 4 bases; unmatched junction nucleotides: 8. CDR3 length: 17 residues. TCRdb reprocessed the 5' RACE reads with MiXCR, giving one entry per CDR3 protein. Here the sample spans about 890,000 distinct CDR3 sequences, 10% to 15% being singletons. This clonotype was detected ten times or more. Its antigen is still unknown. The same data also contributed to another study, on yellow fever vaccine responses in identical twins. That work contributes: Among the twins, the vaccine T cell response reportedly seemed partly convergent and partly personalized.

The chain recombines TRBV14 with TRBJ1-1; 12 positions match TRBD1. The source of this sequence is a woman aged 18 to 35 in good health. The sequencing input was PBMCs. CDR3 protein: CASSQFPGQGALTEAFF. CDR3 nucleotides: TGTGCCAGCAGCCAATTCCCGGGACAGGGGGCTCTCACTGAAGCTTTCTTT.